The TCR beta chain under discussion was sequenced for a study of blood T cell repertoires in COVID-19. Method: immunoSEQ multiplex PCR; TCRdb's copy keeps in-frame clones and lacks some. Of 150,000 to 200,000 clones in the sample, 75% to 90% were seen once. The V gene end was trimmed by 8 bases and the J gene end by 0 bases; junction bases not matched to a gene: 7. Germline CDR1 reads LNHDA; CDR2 reads SQIVND (reference sequence). The CDR3 contains 16 residues. This TCR was recovered from an older woman with acute or convalescent COVID-19. The sample consisted of peripheral blood. The rearrangement uses TRBV19 and TRBJ1-3, with TRBD1 matching 10 bases. CDR3 coding DNA: TGTGCCAGTTGGGACAGGGGCCCTGTCTCTGGAAACACCATATATTTT. The encoded protein is CASWDRGPVSGNTIYF.